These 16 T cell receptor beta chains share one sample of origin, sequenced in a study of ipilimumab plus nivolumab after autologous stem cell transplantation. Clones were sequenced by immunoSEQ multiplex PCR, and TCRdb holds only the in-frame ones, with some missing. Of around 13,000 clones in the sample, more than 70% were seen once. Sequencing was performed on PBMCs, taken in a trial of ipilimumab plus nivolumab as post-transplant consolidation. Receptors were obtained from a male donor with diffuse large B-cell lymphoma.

CDR3 sequence reads: CASSQGAVSYNSPLHF. The CDR3 nucleotides read TGCGCCAGCAGCCAAGGGGCAGTCTCCTATAATTCACCCCTCCACTTT. The rearrangement uses TRBV4-3 and TRBJ1-6; no definite D call. This CDR3 is built from 16 residues. In germline, CDR1 is LGHNA, CDR2 YSLEER. Deletions cut 1 base from V and 0 bases from J, with 7 bases between.

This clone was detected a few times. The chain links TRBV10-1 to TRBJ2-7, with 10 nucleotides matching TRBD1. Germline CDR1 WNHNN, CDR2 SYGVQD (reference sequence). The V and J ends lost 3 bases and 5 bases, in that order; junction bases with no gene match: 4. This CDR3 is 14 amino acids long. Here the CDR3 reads CASSDRDRGHEQYF. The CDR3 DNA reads TGCGCCAGCAGTGATCGGGACAGGGGCCACGAGCAGTACTTC.

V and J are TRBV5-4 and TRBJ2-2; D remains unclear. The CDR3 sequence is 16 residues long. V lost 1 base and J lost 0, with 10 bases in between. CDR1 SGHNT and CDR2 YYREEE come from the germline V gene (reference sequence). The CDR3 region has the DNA TGTGCCAGCAGCTTGCTCCGGACCGCGAACACCGGGGAGCTGTTTTTT. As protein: CASSLLRTANTGELFF. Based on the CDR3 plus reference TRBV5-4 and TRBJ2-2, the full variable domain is ETGVTQSPTHLIKTRGQQVTLRCSSQSGHNTVSWYQQALGQGPQFIFQYYREEENGRGNFPPRFSGLQFPNYSSELNVNALELDDSALYLCASSLLRTANTGELFFGEGSRLTVL.

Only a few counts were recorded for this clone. The CDR3 DNA is TGTGCCAGCAGCTTTGGGACTAGCGGGAGGAATGAGCAGTTCTTC. As protein: CASSFGTSGRNEQFF. The V gene is TRBV6-5, the J gene TRBJ2-1, with 15 bases lining up with TRBD2. The CDR3 extends over 15 amino acids. Germline CDR1 is MNHEY and CDR2 is SVGAGI. V dropped 6 bases and J dropped 7; count of bases not matched to a gene: 4.

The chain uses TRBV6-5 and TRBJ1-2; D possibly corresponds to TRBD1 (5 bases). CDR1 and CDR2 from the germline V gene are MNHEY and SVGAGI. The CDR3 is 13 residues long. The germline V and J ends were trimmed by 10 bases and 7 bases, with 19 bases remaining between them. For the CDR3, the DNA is TGTGCCATAAAAGGAGGGGTAAACGGTGGCTACACCTTC. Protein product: CAIKGGVNGGYTF.

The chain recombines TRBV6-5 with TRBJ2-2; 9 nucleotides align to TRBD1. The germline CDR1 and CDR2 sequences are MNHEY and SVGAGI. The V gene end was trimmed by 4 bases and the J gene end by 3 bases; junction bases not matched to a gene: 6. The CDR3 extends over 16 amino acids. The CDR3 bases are TGTGCCAGCAGTTTAACCGGGACAGGGTACACCGGGGAGCTGTTTTTT. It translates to CASSLTGTGYTGELFF.

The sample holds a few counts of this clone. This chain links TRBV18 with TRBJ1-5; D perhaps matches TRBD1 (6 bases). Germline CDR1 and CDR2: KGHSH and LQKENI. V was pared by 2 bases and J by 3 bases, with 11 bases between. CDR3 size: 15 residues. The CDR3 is CASSPTGNDNQPQHF. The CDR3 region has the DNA TGTGCCAGCTCACCAACAGGGAACGACAATCAGCCCCAGCATTTT.

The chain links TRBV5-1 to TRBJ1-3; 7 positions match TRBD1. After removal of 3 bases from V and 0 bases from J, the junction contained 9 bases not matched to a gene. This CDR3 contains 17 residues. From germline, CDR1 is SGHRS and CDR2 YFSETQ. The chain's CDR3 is CASSWGTGDLSGNTIYF. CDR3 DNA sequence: TGCGCCAGCAGCTGGGGCACAGGGGACCTCTCTGGAAACACCATATATTTT. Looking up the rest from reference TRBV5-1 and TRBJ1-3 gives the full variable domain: KAGVTQTPRYLIKTRGQQVTLSCSPISGHRSVSWYQQTPGQGLQFLFEYFSETQRNKGNFPGRFSGRQFSNSRSEMNVSTLELGDSALYLCASSWGTGDLSGNTIYFGEGSWLTVV.

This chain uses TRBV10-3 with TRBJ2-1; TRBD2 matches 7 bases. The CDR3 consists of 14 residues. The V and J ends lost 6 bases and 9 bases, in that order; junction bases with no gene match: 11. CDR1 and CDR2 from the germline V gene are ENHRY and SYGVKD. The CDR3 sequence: CAIRGTTETGEQFF. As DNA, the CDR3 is TGTGCCATCAGGGGGACTACCGAAACGGGTGAGCAGTTCTTC.

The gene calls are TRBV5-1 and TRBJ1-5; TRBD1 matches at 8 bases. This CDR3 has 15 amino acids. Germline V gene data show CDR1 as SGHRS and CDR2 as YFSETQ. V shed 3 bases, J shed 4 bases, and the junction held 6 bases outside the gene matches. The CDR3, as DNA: TGCGCCAGCAGCTACGGGACAGGCGGTAATCAGCCCCAGCATTTT. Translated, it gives CASSYGTGGNQPQHF.

The CDR3 DNA is TGTGCCAGCAGCTTAGGGCCTCAAAAGGTCGGGGAGCTGTTTTTT. It yields the protein CASSLGPQKVGELFF. J is TRBJ2-2 and V is TRBV7-9; the D is unclear. Trimming stripped 1 base from V and 7 bases from J, with 13 bases between. Germline lookup yields CDR1 SEHNR and CDR2 FQNEAQ (reference sequence). This CDR3 region has 15 residues.

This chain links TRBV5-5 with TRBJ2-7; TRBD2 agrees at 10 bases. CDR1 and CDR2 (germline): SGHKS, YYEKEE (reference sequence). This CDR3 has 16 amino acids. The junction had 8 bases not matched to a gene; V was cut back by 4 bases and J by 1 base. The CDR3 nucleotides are TGTGCCAGCAGCACCGGACTAGCGGAAACTTCCTACGAGCAGTACTTC. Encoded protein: CASSTGLAETSYEQYF. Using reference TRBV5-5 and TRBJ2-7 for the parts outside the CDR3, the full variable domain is DAGVTQSPTHLIKTRGQQVTLRCSPISGHKSVSWYQQVLGQGPQFIFQYYEKEERGRGNFPDRFSARQFPNYSSELNVNALLLGDSALYLCASSTGLAETSYEQYFGPGTRLTVT.

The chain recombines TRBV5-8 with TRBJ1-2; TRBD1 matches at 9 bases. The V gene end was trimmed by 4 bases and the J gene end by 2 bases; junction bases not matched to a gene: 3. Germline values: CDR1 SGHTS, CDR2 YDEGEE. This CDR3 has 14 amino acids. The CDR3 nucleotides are TGTGCCAGCAGCCCTACAGGGGGCAACTATGGCTACACCTTC. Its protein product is CASSPTGGNYGYTF.

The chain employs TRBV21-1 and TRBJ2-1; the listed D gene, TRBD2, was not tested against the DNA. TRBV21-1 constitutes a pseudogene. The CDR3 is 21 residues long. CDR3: CASSKIWTGDSGGYEGNEQFF. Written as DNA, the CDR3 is TGTGCCAGCAGCAAAATTTGGACTGGAGACAGCGGGGGATATGAGGGCAATGAGCAGTTCTTC.

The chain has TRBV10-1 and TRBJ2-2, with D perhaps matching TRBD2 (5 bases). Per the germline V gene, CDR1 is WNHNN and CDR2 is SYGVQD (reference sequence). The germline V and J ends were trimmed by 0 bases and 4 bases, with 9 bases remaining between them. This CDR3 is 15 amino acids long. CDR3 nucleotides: TGCGCCAGCAGTGAGTCTGGGAGCTTCACCGGGGAGCTGTTTTTT. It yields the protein CASSESGSFTGELFF.

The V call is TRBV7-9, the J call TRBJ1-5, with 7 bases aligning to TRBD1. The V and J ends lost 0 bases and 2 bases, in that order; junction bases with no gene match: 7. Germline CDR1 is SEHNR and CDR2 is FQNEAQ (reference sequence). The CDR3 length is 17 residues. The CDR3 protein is CASSLAGGGAGNQPQHF. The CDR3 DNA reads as TGTGCCAGCAGCTTAGCCGGAGGGGGCGCAGGCAATCAGCCCCAGCATTTT. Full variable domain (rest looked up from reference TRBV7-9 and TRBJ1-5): DTGVSQNPRHKITKRGQNVTFRCDPISEHNRLYWYRQTLGQGPEFLTYFQNEAQLEKSRLLSDRFSAERPKGSFSTLEIQRTEQGDSAMYLCASSLAGGGAGNQPQHFGDGTRLSIL.